These 17 T cell receptor beta chains came from one sample sequenced in a study of patients and donors after allogeneic stem cell transplantation. TCRdb independently ran MiXCR on the RT-PCR reads; one entry per CDR3 protein. The sample yields about 410,000 distinct CDR3 sequences, about a sixth seen once. Input material: blood, either unsorted or a sorted T cell fraction (not recorded which). The receptors were gathered from a human donor who was either an allogeneic HSCT recipient or a stem cell or donor lymphocyte infusion donor (not recorded which). It is not recorded whose cells these are; they may come from a transplant donor.

J is TRBJ2-7 and V is TRBV5-6; 8 bases fit TRBD1. Unmatched junction bases numbered 5, after V lost 3 bases and J lost 3 bases. This CDR3 region has 14 residues. Germline values: CDR1 SGHDT, CDR2 YYEEEE. DNA for the CDR3: TGTGCCAGCAGCTGGTGGACAGGGATCTACGAGCAGTACTTC. Its protein product is CASSWWTGIYEQYF. Full variable domain (outside the CDR3, taken from reference TRBV5-6 and TRBJ2-7): DAGVTQSPTHLIKTRGQQVTLRCSPKSGHDTVSWYQQALGQGPQFIFQYYEEEERQRGNFPDRFSGHQFPNYSSELNVNALLLGDSALYLCASSWWTGIYEQYFGPGTRLTVT.

In this sample, this clonotype turned up a few times. V usage is TRBV6-5 and J usage is TRBJ1-3; possible D gene TRBD1, 6 bases. The CDR3 is made up of 14 amino acids. Trimming removed 2 bases from V and 4 bases from J, with 9 bases in between. CDR1 and CDR2 (germline): MNHEY, SVGAGI. The CDR3 loop reads CASSYRGQGNTIYF. In nucleotides, the CDR3 is TGTGCCAGCAGTTACCGGGGGCAGGGAAACACCATATATTTT.

This clonotype was picked up many times. This sequence joins TRBV12-3 or TRBV12-4 and TRBJ1-6; maybe TRBD1 (5 bases). This CDR3 region has 14 residues. The germline V and J ends were trimmed by 3 bases and 11 bases, with 14 bases remaining between them. The CDR3 DNA follows: TGTGCCAGCAGTTTGGGAACAGGTAGCCCACCCCTCCACTTT. Translation: CASSLGTGSPPLHF.

This clonotype turned up a few times. The rearrangement uses TRBV6-2 or TRBV6-3 and TRBJ2-2; the match to TRBD2 covers 9 bases. V lost 7 bases, J lost 8 bases, and 8 bases stayed unmatched. The CDR3 covers 14 residues. Germline V gene lookup returns CDR1 MNHEY and CDR2 SVGEGT. CDR3 sequence reads: CASTGTSPIGELFF. CDR3 nucleotides: TGTGCCAGCACCGGGACTAGCCCCATTGGGGAGCTGTTTTTT.

The rearrangement joins TRBV21-1 to TRBJ2-5. TRBV21-1 is a known pseudogene. The CDR3 totals 12 residues. For the CDR3, the DNA is TGTGCCAGCACTTCGGGGTGGCAGACCCAGTACTTC. Translation gives CASTSGWQTQYF.

In this sample, this clonotype turned up a few times. The DNA for the CDR3 is TGTGCCAGCAGTTCCCCTCCTTACGGGGGTCCCGCAACTAATGAAAAACTGTTTTTT. Translated, it gives CASSSPPYGGPATNEKLFF. The rearrangement uses TRBV6-5 and TRBJ1-4; a possible D gene is TRBD1 (5 bases). V was cut by 4 bases and J by 0 bases, with 21 bases left in between. Germline CDR1 MNHEY, CDR2 SVGAGI. CDR3 length: 19 amino acids.

The gene calls are TRBV19 and TRBJ2-1; TRBD2 aligns across 9 bases. Germline-derived CDR1 and CDR2 are LNHDA and SQIVND (reference sequence). Losses at the gene ends were 0 bases for V and 3 bases for J; bases not matched to a gene: 3. The CDR3 runs to 16 residues. The CDR3 is CASSIDRLAVYNEQFF. The DNA for the CDR3 is TGTGCCAGTAGTATAGATCGACTAGCGGTCTACAATGAGCAGTTCTTC.

This clonotype has just a few counts. The chain uses TRBV12-3 or TRBV12-4 and TRBJ2-2; D gene unclear. Trimming pared 4 bases from V and 7 bases from J, leaving 22 bases between. The CDR3 extends over 17 amino acids. The CDR3 DNA sequence: TGTGCCAGCAGTTGGTCGGTCCGGTCGCAGACGCTCGGGGAGCTGTTTTTT. This encodes CASSWSVRSQTLGELFF.

This rearrangement joins TRBV15 to TRBJ2-5; 12 positions match TRBD2. CDR1 is LNHNV, CDR2 YYDKDF, per germline (reference sequence). With 1 base clipped from V and 3 bases from J, the junction kept 0 bases outside the gene matches. The CDR3 consists of 15 residues. The CDR3 bases are TGTGCCACCAGCAGAGGACTAGCGGGAGAAGAGACCCAGTACTTC. Translation gives CATSRGLAGEETQYF.

V usage is TRBV13 and J usage is TRBJ2-5; TRBD2 matches at 13 bases. Trimming at V came to 0 bases and at J to 3 bases, leaving 4 bases not matched to a gene. Germline V CDR1 and CDR2: PRHDT, FYEKMQ (reference sequence). This CDR3 comprises 17 residues. The CDR3 protein is CASSLGVGLAGEETQYF. The CDR3 nucleotides read TGTGCCAGCAGCTTAGGCGTTGGACTAGCGGGAGAAGAGACCCAGTACTTC.

The chain has TRBV4-1 and TRBJ1-2; the match to TRBD1 covers 10 bases. This CDR3 has 13 residues. The V and J ends lost 4 bases and 8 bases, in that order; junction bases with no gene match: 4. Germline CDR1 MGHRA, CDR2 YSYEKL. CDR3 sequence (DNA): TGCGCCAGCAGCCCGACAGGGGGCGGAGGCTACACCTTC. Translation: CASSPTGGGGYTF.

The chain uses TRBV10-3 and TRBJ2-3, with 9 bases aligning to TRBD2. The germline gives CDR1 ENHRY, CDR2 SYGVKD. The CDR3 is made up of 17 amino acids. The V gene end was trimmed by 4 bases and the J gene end by 0 bases; junction bases not matched to a gene: 8. The CDR3 loop is CAISGAGGTLSTDTQYF. The CDR3 DNA reads TGTGCCATCAGTGGGGCGGGGGGGACGCTTAGCACAGATACGCAGTATTTT.

V usage is TRBV4-1 and J usage is TRBJ2-1; D may be TRBD2 (6 bases). The CDR3 runs to 15 residues. V was clipped by 3 bases and J by 9 bases, with 18 bases between them. Looked up from germline, CDR1 is MGHRA and CDR2 is YSYEKL. The CDR3 spells CASSHVGTPQGEQFF. The CDR3 DNA is TGCGCCAGCAGCCATGTCGGGACTCCCCAGGGTGAGCAGTTCTTC.

This clonotype was picked up many times. The rearrangement uses TRBV5-1 and TRBJ2-7; 7 nucleotides agree with TRBD1. The germline V gene has CDR1 SGHRS and CDR2 YFSETQ. Trimming cost V 0 bases and J 5 bases; bases outside gene matches: 8. The CDR3 contains 15 residues. DNA of the CDR3: TGCGCCAGCAGCTTGGGACAGGGTAATTTCAACGAGCAGTACTTC. Protein: CASSLGQGNFNEQYF. Filled out from reference TRBV5-1 and TRBJ2-7, the complete variable domain reads KAGVTQTPRYLIKTRGQQVTLSCSPISGHRSVSWYQQTPGQGLQFLFEYFSETQRNKGNFPGRFSGRQFSNSRSEMNVSTLELGDSALYLCASSLGQGNFNEQYFGPGTRLTVT.

This clonotype was counted a few times. The chain is built from TRBV7-8 and TRBJ2-5; perhaps TRBD1 as D (5 bases). The germline V and J ends were trimmed by 5 bases and 4 bases, with 14 bases remaining between them. CDR1 and CDR2 (germline): SGHVS, FQNEAQ. CDR3 size: 14 residues. CDR3 region: CASSRTPLGETQYF. The CDR3 region has the DNA TGTGCCAGCAGCCGGACACCCCTGGGAGAGACCCAGTACTTC. The full variable domain, rest sourced from reference TRBV7-8 and TRBJ2-5, is GAGVSQSPRYKVAKRGQDVALRCDPISGHVSLFWYQQALGQGPEFLTYFQNEAQLDKSGLPSDRFFAERPEGSVSTLKIQRTQQEDSAVYLCASSRTPLGETQYFGPGTRLLVL.

A few counts support this clonotype. This chain links TRBV12-3 or TRBV12-4 with TRBJ1-2, with D tentatively TRBD1 (5 bases). The germline V and J ends were trimmed by 3 bases and 7 bases, with 12 bases remaining between them. The length of the CDR3 is 13 residues. For the CDR3, the DNA is TGTGCCAGCAGTTTGGGGGGGACTGGTGGCTACACCTTC. Residues: CASSLGGTGGYTF.

The gene calls are TRBV4-2 and TRBJ1-4; no reliable D call. The CDR3 totals 13 residues. Germline assignment: CDR1 LGHNA and CDR2 YNFKEQ. The ends were cut back, 1 base at V and 12 bases at J, with 12 bases in the middle. The CDR3 sequence is CASSQVLKRELFF. The CDR3 DNA follows: TGTGCCAGCAGCCAAGTACTCAAAAGGGAACTGTTTTTT.